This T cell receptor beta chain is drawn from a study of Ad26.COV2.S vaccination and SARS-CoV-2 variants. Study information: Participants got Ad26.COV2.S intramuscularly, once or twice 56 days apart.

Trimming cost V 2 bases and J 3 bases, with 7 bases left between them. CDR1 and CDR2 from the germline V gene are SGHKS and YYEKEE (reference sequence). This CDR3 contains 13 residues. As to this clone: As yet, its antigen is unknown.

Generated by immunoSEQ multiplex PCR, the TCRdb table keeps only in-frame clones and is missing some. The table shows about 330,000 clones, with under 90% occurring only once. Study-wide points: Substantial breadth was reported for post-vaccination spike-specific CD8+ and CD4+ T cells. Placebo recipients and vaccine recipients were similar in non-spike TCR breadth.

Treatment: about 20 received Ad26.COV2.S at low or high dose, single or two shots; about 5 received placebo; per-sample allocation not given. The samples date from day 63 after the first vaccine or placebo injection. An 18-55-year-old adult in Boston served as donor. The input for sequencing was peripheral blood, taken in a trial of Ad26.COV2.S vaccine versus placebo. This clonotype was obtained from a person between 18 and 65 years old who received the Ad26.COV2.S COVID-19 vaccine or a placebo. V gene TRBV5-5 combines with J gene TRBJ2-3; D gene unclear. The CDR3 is CASSFPGTDTQYF. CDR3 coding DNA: TGTGCCAGCAGCTTTCCGGGTACAGATACGCAGTATTTT.